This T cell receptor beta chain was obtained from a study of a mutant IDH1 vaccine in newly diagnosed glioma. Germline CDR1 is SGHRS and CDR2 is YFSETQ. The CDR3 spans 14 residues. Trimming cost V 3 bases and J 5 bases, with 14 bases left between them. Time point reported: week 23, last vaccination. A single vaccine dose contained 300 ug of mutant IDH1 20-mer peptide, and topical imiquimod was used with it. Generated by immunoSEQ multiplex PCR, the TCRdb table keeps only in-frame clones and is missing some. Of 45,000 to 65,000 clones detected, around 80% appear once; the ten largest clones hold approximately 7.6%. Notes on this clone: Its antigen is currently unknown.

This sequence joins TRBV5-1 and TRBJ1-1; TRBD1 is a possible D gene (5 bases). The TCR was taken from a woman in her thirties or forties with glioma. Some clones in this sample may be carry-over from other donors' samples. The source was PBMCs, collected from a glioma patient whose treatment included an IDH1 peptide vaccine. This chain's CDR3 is CASSWGGKGTEAFF. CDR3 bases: TGCGCCAGCAGCTGGGGGGGGAAGGGGACTGAAGCTTTCTTT. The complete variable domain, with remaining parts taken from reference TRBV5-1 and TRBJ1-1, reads KAGVTQTPRYLIKTRGQQVTLSCSPISGHRSVSWYQQTPGQGLQFLFEYFSETQRNKGNFPGRFSGRQFSNSRSEMNVSTLELGDSALYLCASSWGGKGTEAFFGQGTRLTVV.